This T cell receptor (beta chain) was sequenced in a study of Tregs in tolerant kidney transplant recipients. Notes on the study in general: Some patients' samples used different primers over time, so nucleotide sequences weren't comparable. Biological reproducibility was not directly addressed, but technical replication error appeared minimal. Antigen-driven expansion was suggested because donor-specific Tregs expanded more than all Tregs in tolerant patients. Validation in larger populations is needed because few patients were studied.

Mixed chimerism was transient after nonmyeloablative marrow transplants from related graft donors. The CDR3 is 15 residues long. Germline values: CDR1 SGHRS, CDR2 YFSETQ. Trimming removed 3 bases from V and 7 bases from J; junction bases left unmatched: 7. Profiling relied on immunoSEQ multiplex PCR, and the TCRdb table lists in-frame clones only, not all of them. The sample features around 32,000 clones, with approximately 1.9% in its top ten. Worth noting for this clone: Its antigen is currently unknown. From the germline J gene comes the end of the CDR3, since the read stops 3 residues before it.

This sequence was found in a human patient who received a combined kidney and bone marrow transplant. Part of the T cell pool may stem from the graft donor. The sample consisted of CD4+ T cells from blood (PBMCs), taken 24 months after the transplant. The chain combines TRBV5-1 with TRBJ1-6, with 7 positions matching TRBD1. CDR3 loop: CASSWDRASNSPLHF. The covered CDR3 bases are TGCGCCAGCAGCTGGGACAGAGCCTCGAATTCACCC. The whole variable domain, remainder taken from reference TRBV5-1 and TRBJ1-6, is KAGVTQTPRYLIKTRGQQVTLSCSPISGHRSVSWYQQTPGQGLQFLFEYFSETQRNKGNFPGRFSGRQFSNSRSEMNVSTLELGDSALYLCASSWDRASNSPLHFGNGTRLTVT.